The next 31 T cell receptor beta chains were all read from a single sample in a study of post-analysis software for immune sequencing data. Study outcomes and limitations: The study found TRBV5-6, TRBV5-1 and TRBV20-1 among about five TRBV segments more frequent in patients than controls.

The authors incorporated unique molecular identifiers into the TCR beta cDNA libraries. TCRdb reanalysed the PCR reads using MiXCR and keeps one entry per CDR3 protein. Found here are about 170,000 distinct CDR3 sequences, roughly 30% of them singletons; the top ten hold approximately 1.6%. No antigens are known for them. The sequenced sample was blood. All receptors come from a girl between 10 and 17 years old with multiple sclerosis.

This clonotype was found a few times. This chain connects TRBV3-1 to TRBJ1-5, with D possibly matching TRBD1 (5 bases). Looked up from germline, CDR1 is LGHDT and CDR2 is YNNKEL (reference sequence). V lost 0 bases and J 3 bases, leaving 9 bases between the germline ends. The CDR3 covers 15 residues. The CDR3 DNA follows: TGTGCCAGCAGCCAAGAAATGGGGCCCAATCAGCCCCAGCATTTT. Its protein is CASSQEMGPNQPQHF.

This clonotype was counted a few times. The chain uses TRBV5-5 and TRBJ2-1, with TRBD1 matching 10 bases. Trimming took 3 bases from V and 2 from J; bases not matched to a gene: 2. Germline V gene sequence: CDR1 SGHKS, CDR2 YYEKEE (reference sequence). CDR3 size: 15 residues. CDR3 sequence reads: CASSSGQGAYNEQFF. The DNA for the CDR3 is TGTGCCAGCAGCTCCGGACAGGGGGCCTACAATGAGCAGTTCTTC.

This CDR3 reads CASSLLFANTGELFF. CDR3 nucleotides: TGTGCCAGCAGTTTATTGTTCGCGAACACCGGGGAGCTGTTTTTT. This chain uses TRBV27 with TRBJ2-2; D is unresolved. The germline V gene encodes CDR1 MNHEY and CDR2 SMNVEV (reference sequence). There are 15 residues in the CDR3. The germline V and J ends were trimmed by 1 base and 0 bases, with 6 bases remaining between them.

In its sample, this clonotype was seen a few times. The CDR3 here is CASTFGTSGRAYNEQFF. As DNA, the CDR3 is TGTGCCAGCACCTTCGGGACTAGCGGGAGGGCCTACAATGAGCAGTTCTTC. The rearrangement links TRBV21-1 to TRBJ2-1; whether TRBD2, the table's D call, matches the DNA was not checked. TRBV21-1 is flagged as a pseudogene. The CDR3 sequence is 17 residues long.

V is TRBV19 and J is TRBJ1-5; D is uncertain. The CDR3 extends over 13 amino acids. Germline CDR1 and CDR2: LNHDA and SQIVND (reference sequence). The germline V and J ends were trimmed by 10 bases and 0 bases, with 10 bases remaining between them. The CDR3, as DNA: TGTGCCACCGCGGGGTTTAGCAATCAGCCCCAGCATTTT. This gives the protein CATAGFSNQPQHF.

This clonotype was counted a few times. The gene calls are TRBV13 and TRBJ2-2; D may be TRBD2 (5 bases). The CDR3 spans 18 residues. V was shortened by 1 base and J by 1 base, with 16 bases between the two germline ends. Germline-derived CDR1 and CDR2 are PRHDT and FYEKMQ (reference sequence). CDR3 amino acids: CASSLARLAYLNTGELFF. In DNA, the CDR3 is TGTGCCAGCAGCTTAGCGCGCTTAGCGTATTTGAACACCGGGGAGCTGTTTTTT.

The CDR3, as DNA: TGTGCCAGCAGCATAAGGGACAGGAGCTCCTATAATTCACCCCTCCACTTT. Encoded protein: CASSIRDRSSYNSPLHF. The J gene is TRBJ1-6, the V gene TRBV11-2; 8 nucleotides match TRBD1. CDR3 length: 17 amino acids. Germline CDR1 SGHAT, CDR2 FQNNGV. Trimming cost V 5 bases and J 0 bases; bases outside gene matches: 6.

This clonotype occurred a few times. The rearrangement uses TRBV29-1 and TRBJ2-5; 12 bases map to TRBD2. Trimming cost V 1 base and J 13 bases; bases outside gene matches: 7. Germline loops: CDR1 SQVTM, CDR2 ANQGSEA. CDR3 length: 13 residues. In DNA form, the CDR3 reads TGCAGCGTTGAAGGGACTAGCGGGACCTTTAGGTACTTC. Translation: CSVEGTSGTFRYF.

The V and J genes are TRBV2 and TRBJ1-5; 11 nucleotides align to TRBD1. The length of the CDR3 is 14 residues. Germline CDR1 reads SNHLY; CDR2 reads FYNNEI. The ends lost 8 bases at V and 13 bases at J; junction bases unmatched: 13. The CDR3 DNA sequence: TGTGCCAGCCTAAGGGATCGAGGGACAGGGGGTCAGCATTTT. This encodes CASLRDRGTGGQHF.

The chain links TRBV27 to TRBJ1-2, with TRBD1 as a possible D gene (6 bases). The CDR3 extends over 15 amino acids. The V and J ends lost 4 bases and 6 bases respectively, with 18 bases between them. CDR1 MNHEY and CDR2 SMNVEV come from the germline V gene (reference sequence). The CDR3 is CASSSLRGLGNGYTF. The CDR3 DNA follows: TGTGCCAGCAGTTCCTTACGGGGGCTTGGAAATGGCTACACCTTC.

With regard to this clonotype: A much bigger clone sits one base away, suggesting this may be a read error. The rearrangement links TRBV7-7 to TRBJ2-7, with D perhaps given as TRBD1 or TRBD2 (5 bases each). The J call may be wrong; the DNA end is better matched by TRBJ2-5. Germline values: CDR1 SSHAT, CDR2 FNYEAQ (reference sequence). This CDR3 is 14 amino acids long. Here the CDR3 DNA reads TGTGCCAGCAGCTTGACGGGACGGGGCCAGACCCAGTACTTC. The encoded protein is CASSLTGRGQTQYF.

This clonotype appeared a few times. This chain uses TRBV12-3 or TRBV12-4 with TRBJ2-4, with 7 bases fitting TRBD1. The length of the CDR3 is 15 residues. V shed 5 bases and J 6 bases; nucleotides not matched to a gene: 10. The CDR3 protein is CASSPSRQGTNIQYF. CDR3 sequence (DNA): TGTGCCAGCAGTCCATCCCGACAGGGTACAAACATTCAGTACTTC.

The chain uses TRBV10-2 and TRBJ2-4, with D hard to call. The end of the DNA fits TRBJ2-7 better, so the J call may be wrong. CDR1 and CDR2 from the germline V gene are WSHSY and SAAADI. The CDR3 is 14 residues long. The CDR3 sequence is CASLSANGLVEQYF. CDR3 nucleotide sequence: TGCGCCAGCTTAAGCGCCAACGGTCTGGTCGAGCAGTACTTC.

A word on this clonotype: A junction end diverges from the germline sequence, so it may reflect a read error. The rearrangement links TRBV28 to TRBJ1-5; unclear D gene. Germline CDR1 is MDHEN and CDR2 is SYDVKM. CDR3 length: 13 residues. The CDR3 reads CAGSFEGLQPQHF. The CDR3 region has the DNA TGTGCCGGCAGTTTTGAAGGGTTGCAGCCCCAGCATTTT.

This rearrangement joins TRBV7-3 to TRBJ2-1, with 8 bases aligning to TRBD2. V was pared by 5 bases and J by 5 bases, with 11 bases of the junction left unmatched. Looked up from germline, CDR1 is SGHTA and CDR2 is FQGTGA. The CDR3 covers 16 residues. The CDR3 loop reads CASSPLAGGDDNEQFF. The CDR3 DNA sequence: TGTGCCAGCAGCCCCCTAGCGGGCGGTGATGACAATGAGCAGTTCTTC.

A word on this clonotype: This likely comes from a read error, as the CDR3 has no conserved phenylalanine or tryptophan at its end. The CDR3 region has the DNA TGTGCCAGCTCACCAGACAGGGGCGGCAATCAGCCCCAGCATTGT. This encodes CASSPDRGGNQPQHC. The chain carries TRBV18 and TRBJ1-5; 8 bases align to TRBD1. The germline CDR1 and CDR2 sequences are KGHSH and LQKENI. Trimming cost V 2 bases and J 2 bases; bases outside gene matches: 2. This CDR3 is 15 amino acids long.

The chain links TRBV25-1 to TRBJ1-2; D gene unclear. V gave up 1 base and J gave up 7 bases, with 13 bases separating them. In germline, CDR1 is MGHDK, CDR2 SYGVNS. This CDR3 contains 14 residues. CDR3 DNA sequence: TGTGCCAGCAGTGAATTCAGGACTGGCGGTGGCTACACCTTC. It yields the protein CASSEFRTGGGYTF.

This clonotype turned up a few times. The chain carries TRBV7-9 and TRBJ1-2; no definite D call. CDR3 size: 14 residues. CDR1 SEHNR and CDR2 FQNEAQ come from the germline V gene (reference sequence). V was cut by 5 bases and J by 4 bases, with 14 bases left in between. CDR3 nucleotides: TGTGCCAGCAGCCCAGTGGGTGGCCCCTATGGCTACACCTTC. It specifies CASSPVGGPYGYTF. The entire variable domain, with the rest obtained from reference TRBV7-9 and TRBJ1-2, is as follows: DTGVSQNPRHKITKRGQNVTFRCDPISEHNRLYWYRQTLGQGPEFLTYFQNEAQLEKSRLLSDRFSAERPKGSFSTLEIQRTEQGDSAMYLCASSPVGGPYGYTFGSGTRLTVV.

With regard to this clonotype: Possible read error: a much larger clone is one base away. The CDR3 here is CASTCGDPTDTQYF. The CDR3 DNA reads TGTGCCAGCACTTGCGGGGATCCCACAGATACGCAGTATTTT. The chain is built from TRBV6-1 and TRBJ2-3; TRBD2 is a possible D gene (6 bases). This CDR3 comprises 14 residues. The V end was cut by 7 bases, the J end by 2 bases, with 13 bases between. Germline CDR1 reads MNHNS; CDR2 reads SASEGT.

This clonotype was observed at least ten times. The chain has TRBV5-5 and TRBJ2-7; maybe TRBD2 (5 bases). From germline, CDR1 is SGHKS and CDR2 YYEKEE (reference sequence). The CDR3 consists of 13 residues. V gave up 3 bases and J gave up 4 bases, with 11 bases separating them. CDR3 loop: CASSSVPGYEQYF. The CDR3, as DNA: TGTGCCAGCAGCTCCGTTCCGGGGTACGAGCAGTACTTC.

The chain combines TRBV20-1 with TRBJ2-3; D is unclear. The germline V gene has CDR1 DFQATT and CDR2 SNEGSKA (reference sequence). V shed 0 bases and J shed 6 bases, with 10 bases lying between them. The CDR3 spans 13 residues. CDR3 sequence: CSARDQGWDTQYF. The CDR3 DNA follows: TGCAGTGCTAGAGATCAAGGGTGGGATACGCAGTATTTT.

This clonotype was seen once. The V call is TRBV10-3, the J call TRBJ1-2; TRBD1 is a possible D gene (5 bases). CDR1 and CDR2 from the germline V gene are ENHRY and SYGVKD. Trimming shortened V by 5 bases and J by 12 bases, and 22 bases separated the two germline ends. There are 14 residues in the CDR3. The CDR3 nucleotides read TGTGCCATCAGTCGGGACCGTGCCCGCGCGGCCGACACCTTC. This translates into CAISRDRARAADTF.

This chain links TRBV3-1 with TRBJ2-7, with a tentative D call TRBD2 (5 bases). Germline V gene lookup returns CDR1 LGHDT and CDR2 YNNKEL (reference sequence). The CDR3 runs 14 residues. The ends were cut back, 1 base at V and 7 bases at J, with 14 bases in the middle. The CDR3 spells CASSQGVARGEQYF. The DNA for the CDR3 is TGTGCCAGCAGCCAAGGGGTAGCTAGAGGGGAGCAGTACTTC.

This clonotype has more than one count but fewer than ten. The chain combines TRBV7-2 with TRBJ2-7; weak D call: TRBD2 (6 bases). Germline values: CDR1 SGHTA, CDR2 FQGNSA. The length of the CDR3 is 15 residues. The V and J ends lost 8 bases and 0 bases respectively, with 17 bases between them. This CDR3 reads CASGLASESSYEQYF. In DNA form, the CDR3 reads TGTGCCAGCGGTTTGGCTAGCGAGAGCTCCTACGAGCAGTACTTC.

This clonotype has a single count. V gene TRBV25-1 combines with J gene TRBJ2-2; 11 bases align to TRBD2. This CDR3 contains 17 residues. The trim removed 3 bases at V and 10 bases at J, leaving 13 bases unmatched. Germline values: CDR1 MGHDK, CDR2 SYGVNS. CDR3 sequence (DNA): TGTGCCAGCAGTGACCTCGCTAGCGGGAGGCCCGCAGTGGAGCTGTTTTTT. Protein: CASSDLASGRPAVELFF.

The chain links TRBV20-1 to TRBJ2-1; TRBD2 matches 14 bases. V trimming: 2 bases; J trimming: 0 bases; junction bases outside the gene matches: 9. Germline V gives CDR1 DFQATT, CDR2 SNEGSKA (reference sequence). This CDR3 is 19 amino acids long. This CDR3 reads CSARHGLAGGPSSYNEQFF. The CDR3 DNA reads as TGCAGTGCTAGACATGGACTAGCGGGAGGTCCCTCCTCCTACAATGAGCAGTTCTTC.

This clonotype was seen more than once but under ten times. The chain joins TRBV11-2 to TRBJ1-1; 7 positions agree with TRBD1. The CDR3 spans 14 residues. The V segment lost 4 bases and the J segment 4 bases; nucleotides outside the gene matches: 6. Germline V lookup: CDR1 SGHAT, CDR2 FQNNGV. DNA of the CDR3: TGTGCCAGCAGCTCACAGGGGTTGGGCACTGAAGCTTTCTTT. Translation gives CASSSQGLGTEAFF.

As to this clonotype: No conserved phenylalanine or tryptophan ends this CDR3, so it is likely a read error. The rearrangement uses TRBV5-1 and TRBJ2-1; maybe TRBD2 (5 bases). CDR3 length: 16 amino acids. The germline V gene encodes CDR1 SGHRS and CDR2 YFSETQ. V was pared by 4 bases and J by 11 bases, with 25 bases between. CDR3 DNA: TGCGCCAGCAGCCCAGGCAATGGGCTAGCCGGAACGAAGCAGTTCTGC. Translated, it gives CASSPGNGLAGTKQFC.

The chain has TRBV7-2 and TRBJ2-2, with D possibly called TRBD1 or TRBD2 (5 bases each). The germline V gene has CDR1 SGHTA and CDR2 FQGNSA. The CDR3 contains 15 residues. Trimming took 5 bases from V and 4 from J, leaving 14 bases between them. In nucleotides, the CDR3 is TGTGCCAGCAGCCGCCGGGACCTAGGCACCGGGGAGCTGTTTTTT. Protein sequence: CASSRRDLGTGELFF.

This clonotype was observed a handful of times. The V gene is TRBV12-3 or TRBV12-4, the J gene TRBJ2-1, with TRBD2 identical over 7 bases. Losses at the gene ends were 1 base for V and 7 bases for J; bases not matched to a gene: 7. CDR3 length: 15 amino acids. As DNA, the CDR3 is TGTGCCAGCAGTTTAGTGGGTAGCGGGCGTAATGAGCAGTTCTTC. This translates into CASSLVGSGRNEQFF.

Of note for this clonotype: This may arise from a read error, as a much more abundant clone is one base away. CDR3 DNA sequence: TGTGCCGGCACCCCTAGGGCAAGTCCTGACACTGAAGCTTTCTTT. Its translation: CAGTPRASPDTEAFF. This chain joins TRBV9 and TRBJ1-1; no clear D gene. Germline CDR1 reads SGDLS; CDR2 reads YYNGEE. This CDR3 region has 15 residues. V lost 10 bases and J lost 3, with 22 bases in between.